This TCR beta chain derives from a study of T-cell reconstitution after alpha-beta-depleted transplantation in children. Study outcomes and limitations: In some patients, recipient T cells and intrathymic progenitors surviving conditioning explained high day-60 diversity. Roughly two months post-transplant, alpha-beta T cells reportedly originated from several hundred graft clones that had expanded. At the one-year point after transplant, T-cell counts and TCRbeta diversity were found to come mostly from T cells that had been newly produced.

As concerns this clonotype: What it binds is unknown.

The CDR3 is 12 amino acids. V was pared by 4 bases and J by 4 bases, with 11 bases between. Germline V CDR1 and CDR2: DFQATT, SNEGSKA (reference sequence). Preparation of the TCRbeta library used unique molecular identifiers. One entry per CDR3 protein results from TCRdb running MiXCR on the PCR reads. Of about 420,000 distinct CDR3 sequences listed, 15% to 20% are singletons. The TCR originated in a boy under two years old who had a stem cell transplant for Wiskott-Aldrich syndrome, so the T cells may come from the graft donor. The rearrangement joins TRBV20-1 to TRBJ2-7, with D possibly being TRBD1 (6 bases). The sample here was PBMCs, mostly from graft donor cells, taken 360 days after TCRalphabeta/CD19-depleted stem cell transplant. The DNA for the CDR3 is TGCAGTGCTACCAAAACAGGGTACGAGCAGTACTTC. Protein sequence: CSATKTGYEQYF.